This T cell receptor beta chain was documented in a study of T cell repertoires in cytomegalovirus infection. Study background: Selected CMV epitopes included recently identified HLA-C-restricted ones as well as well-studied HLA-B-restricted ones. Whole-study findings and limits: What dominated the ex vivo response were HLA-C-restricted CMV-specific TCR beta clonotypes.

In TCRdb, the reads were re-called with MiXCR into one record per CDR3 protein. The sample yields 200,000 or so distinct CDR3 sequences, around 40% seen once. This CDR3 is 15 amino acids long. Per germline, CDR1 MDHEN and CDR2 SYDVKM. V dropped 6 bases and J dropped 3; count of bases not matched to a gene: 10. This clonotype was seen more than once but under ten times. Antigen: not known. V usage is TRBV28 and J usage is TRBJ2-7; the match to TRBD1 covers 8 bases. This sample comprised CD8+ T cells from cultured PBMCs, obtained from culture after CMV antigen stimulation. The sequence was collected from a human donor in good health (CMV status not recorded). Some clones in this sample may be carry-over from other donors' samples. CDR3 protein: CASSSERTGFYEQYF. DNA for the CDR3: TGTGCCAGCAGCTCTGAGAGGACAGGGTTCTACGAGCAGTACTTC.